The clone carrying this T cell receptor beta chain was recorded once. These data belong to a study of shared T cell receptors in the human thymus. Sequenced by immunoSEQ multiplex PCR; TCRdb stores in-frame clones only, minus some. The sample yields some 660,000 clones, around 87% seen once. The data were also submitted as part of a second study, on human thymus T cells. This second report adds: The people who donated were healthy Finnish babies having corrective surgery for congenital heart defects. During corrective heart surgery, resections were taken, and the thymus tissue came from them. Thymic and blood repertoires seemed to favor certain V and J genes. Thymic TCR repertoires of unrelated people reportedly overlapped highly.

Sequenced material: thymocytes. This clonotype originated in a boy under three years old with a congenital heart defect.

CDR3 region: CASSPKDRDGYTF. For the CDR3, the DNA is TGCGCCAGCAGCCCCAAGGACAGGGACGGCTACACCTTC. V usage is TRBV4-3 and J usage is TRBJ1-2, with TRBD1 matching 8 bases. This CDR3 has 13 amino acids. Germline V gene sequence: CDR1 LGHNA, CDR2 YSLEER. Trimming cost V 4 bases and J 8 bases; bases outside gene matches: 6.